The next 28 T cell receptor beta chains were all read from a single sample in a study of T cell repertoires in cytomegalovirus infection. TCRdb re-called the reads with MiXCR, one entry per CDR3 protein. The sample has about 110,000 distinct CDR3 sequences, about a tenth seen once. No cognate antigen is known for these TCRs. The sample consisted of PBMCs, sequenced either directly or after in vitro stimulation (not recorded which). The origin of the receptors is a human donor in good health (CMV status not recorded). Some clones in this sample may be carry-over from other donors' samples.

This clonotype has ten or more counts. The rearrangement links TRBV12-3 or TRBV12-4 to TRBJ1-2; possibly TRBD1 for D (5 bases). The germline V and J ends were trimmed by 2 bases and 2 bases, with 6 bases remaining between them. This CDR3 comprises 13 residues. CDR3 loop: CASSLRQNYGYTF. The DNA for the CDR3 is TGTGCCAGCAGTTTACGACAGAACTATGGCTACACCTTC.

This clonotype came up many times. The rearrangement uses TRBV5-1 and TRBJ2-3; 14 nucleotides line up with TRBD2. V shed 3 bases and J 5 bases; nucleotides not matched to a gene: 5. This CDR3 spans 16 amino acids. CDR1 SGHRS and CDR2 YFSETQ come from the germline V gene. The CDR3 loop is CASSWTSGRQGDTQYF. CDR3 coding DNA: TGCGCCAGCAGCTGGACTAGCGGGAGGCAGGGAGATACGCAGTATTTT.

V gene TRBV7-6 combines with J gene TRBJ2-3; either TRBD1 or TRBD2 may fit D (5 bases each). From germline, CDR1 is SGHVS and CDR2 FNYEAQ. V lost 4 bases and J 1 base, leaving 15 bases between the germline ends. There are 16 residues in the CDR3. CDR3: CASSSSGLWGTDTQYF. Here the CDR3 DNA reads TGTGCCAGCAGCTCCTCGGGGCTGTGGGGCACAGATACGCAGTATTTT.

In its sample, this clonotype was seen many times. The rearrangement uses TRBV11-2 and TRBJ2-1, with no clear D. CDR1 and CDR2 from the germline V gene are SGHAT and FQNNGV. The V end was cut by 1 base, the J end by 2 bases, with 9 bases between. This CDR3 comprises 15 residues. CDR3 loop: CASSLGYRTYNEQFF. CDR3 nucleotide sequence: TGTGCCAGCAGCTTAGGTTACAGAACCTACAATGAGCAGTTCTTC.

This clonotype was observed many times. This chain joins TRBV2 and TRBJ2-7; TRBD2 agrees at 9 bases. The CDR3 runs 14 residues. Looked up from germline, CDR1 is SNHLY and CDR2 is FYNNEI. The V and J ends lost 5 bases and 1 base, in that order; junction bases with no gene match: 3. The CDR3 sequence: CASSRTSVSYEQYF. CDR3 nucleotides: TGTGCCAGCAGTCGGACTAGCGTATCCTACGAGCAGTACTTC.

This clonotype is categorized as medium-sized. The chain employs TRBV19 and TRBJ2-5, with a possible D match to TRBD1 (5 bases). CDR1 is LNHDA and CDR2 is SQIVND in the germline V gene (reference sequence). This CDR3 comprises 12 residues. V was trimmed by 5 bases and J by 4 bases, leaving 8 bases between them. This CDR3 is CASSFQGETQYF. CDR3 DNA: TGTGCCAGTAGTTTTCAGGGAGAGACCCAGTACTTC. Full variable domain (remainder filled in from reference TRBV19 and TRBJ2-5): DGGITQSPKYLFRKEGQNVTLSCEQNLNHDAMYWYRQDPGQGLRLIYYSQIVNDFQKGDIAEGYSVSREKKESFPLTVTSAQKNPTAFYLCASSFQGETQYFGPGTRLLVL.

This clonotype is medium-sized within its sample. J is TRBJ2-5 and V is TRBV11-3; 7 bases agree with TRBD2. V lost 0 bases to trimming and J lost 5 bases; unmatched junction nucleotides: 6. Germline values: CDR1 SGHNT, CDR2 YENEEA. The CDR3 consists of 15 residues. The CDR3, as DNA: TGTGCCAGCAGCTTAGAGGGCGGGAGTGTTGAGACCCAGTACTTC. This gives the protein CASSLEGGSVETQYF.

This clonotype was detected ten times or more. V usage is TRBV18 and J usage is TRBJ1-2, with D maybe TRBD1 (5 bases). V lost 3 bases, J lost 3 bases, and 14 bases lay in between. CDR1 and CDR2 from the germline V gene are KGHSH and LQKENI. The CDR3 is 15 amino acids. In nucleotides, the CDR3 is TGTGCCAGCTCACCTCGAAGGGGAGCGGACTATGGCTACACCTTC. It codes for CASSPRRGADYGYTF.

This clonotype was recorded a few times. The rearrangement uses TRBV6-2 or TRBV6-3 and TRBJ1-1, with TRBD1 matching 7 bases. The CDR3 covers 14 residues. J was trimmed by 1 base and V by 6 bases; bases with no gene match: 5. From germline, CDR1 is MNHEY and CDR2 SVGEGT. CDR3 sequence: CASRLTGRNTEAFF. CDR3 coding DNA: TGTGCCAGCAGGCTGACAGGGCGGAACACTGAAGCTTTCTTT.

This clonotype was picked up many times. The CDR3 sequence is CASSFYDRSRGWAQHF. The CDR3 nucleotides read TGTGCCAGCAGCTTCTATGACCGATCCCGCGGGTGGGCCCAGCATTTT. This chain uses TRBV7-8 with TRBJ1-5; D is ambiguous. Germline V gene data show CDR1 as SGHVS and CDR2 as FQNEAQ. V was shortened by 3 bases and J by 11 bases, with 23 bases between the two germline ends. This CDR3 comprises 16 residues.

This clonotype was observed once. The CDR3 is CASSFGTGYQETQYF. The CDR3 DNA reads as TGTGCCAGCAGTTTTGGGACAGGGTATCAAGAGACCCAGTACTTC. V and J are TRBV28 and TRBJ2-5, with TRBD1 identical over 9 bases. Germline V gives CDR1 MDHEN, CDR2 SYDVKM. This CDR3 spans 15 amino acids. Trimming removed 3 bases from V and 2 bases from J; junction bases left unmatched: 4.

This clonotype came up many times. The rearrangement joins TRBV7-6 to TRBJ2-1; 11 bases map to TRBD1. This CDR3 is 15 amino acids long. Germline V gene sequence: CDR1 SGHVS, CDR2 FNYEAQ. Losses at the gene ends were 5 bases for V and 10 bases for J; bases not matched to a gene: 10. CDR3 in amino acids: CASSQGGQGAREQFF. CDR3 in DNA: TGTGCCAGCAGCCAGGGCGGACAGGGGGCCCGGGAGCAGTTCTTC.

This clonotype was observed a handful of times. V usage is TRBV12-3 or TRBV12-4 and J usage is TRBJ2-3; 9 bases align to TRBD2. J lost 1 base, V lost 8 bases, and 10 bases had no gene match. This CDR3 has 16 amino acids. This chain's CDR3 is CASQPAGGRRTDTQYF. The CDR3 nucleotides are TGTGCCAGCCAACCGGCGGGAGGGAGGCGCACAGATACGCAGTATTTT.

This clonotype is large in the sample. The chain couples TRBV19 to TRBJ1-3, with D possibly matching TRBD1 (5 bases). This CDR3 contains 15 residues. Germline values: CDR1 LNHDA, CDR2 SQIVND (reference sequence). V was cut by 4 bases and J by 0 bases, with 10 bases left in between. As DNA, the CDR3 is TGTGCCAGTAGTACGGGGACCGCCTCTGGAAACACCATATATTTT. As protein: CASSTGTASGNTIYF.

This clonotype has ten or more counts. The chain links TRBV7-2 to TRBJ2-2; D is unclear. This CDR3 is built from 18 residues. Deletions cut 4 bases from V and 0 bases from J, with 18 bases between. Germline-derived CDR1 and CDR2 are SGHTA and FQGNSA. CDR3 coding DNA: TGTGCCAGCAGCTCTAGTACCTTGCGACGGTCGAACACCGGGGAGCTGTTTTTT. This gives the protein CASSSSTLRRSNTGELFF.

Only a few counts were recorded for this clonotype. Mismatch with germline at one junction end may stem from a read error. J is TRBJ2-7 and V is TRBV29-1; 14 bases are a match to TRBD2. Germline CDR1 is SQVTM and CDR2 is ANQGSEA. CDR3 size: 15 residues. CDR3 amino acids: CSVEGLAGGDHEQYF. The CDR3 nucleotides are TGCAGCGTGGAAGGACTAGCGGGAGGTGACCACGAGCAGTACTTC.

This clonotype came up many times. The V call is TRBV7-2, the J call TRBJ2-6, with 9 bases identical to TRBD2. Germline V lookup: CDR1 SGHTA, CDR2 FQGNSA. The CDR3 length is 17 residues. The J segment lost 1 base and the V segment lost 7 bases, leaving 8 bases of the junction unmatched. CDR3 sequence reads: CASTTRLAASGANVLTF. In nucleotides, the CDR3 is TGTGCCAGCACAACAAGACTAGCGGCTTCTGGGGCCAACGTCCTGACTTTC.

This clonotype showed up many times. The gene calls are TRBV7-9 and TRBJ1-1, with TRBD1 as a possible D gene (6 bases). Trimming cost V 4 bases and J 8 bases, with 11 bases left between them. The CDR3 has 12 amino acids. Germline V gene data show CDR1 as SEHNR and CDR2 as FQNEAQ (reference sequence). CDR3 bases: TGTGCCAGCAGCTCGGACAGTGCGGAAGCTTTCTTT. Its protein is CASSSDSAEAFF.

This clonotype has only a few counts. One end of the junction does not line up with germline, which may come from a read error. The genes are TRBV5-6 and TRBJ1-5; D remains ambiguous. Germline V gene sequence: CDR1 SGHDT, CDR2 YYEEEE. The CDR3 is made up of 16 amino acids. The CDR3: CASTRRDTISYQPQHF. The CDR3 bases are TGTGCCAGCACCCGACGAGACACGATTAGCTATCAGCCCCAGCATTTT.

This chain links TRBV6-5 with TRBJ2-2; tentative D call: TRBD2 (7 bases). V was clipped by 10 bases and J by 3 bases, with 18 bases between them. The germline gives CDR1 MNHEY, CDR2 SVGAGI. The CDR3 sequence is 15 residues long. The CDR3: CATQWGGLDTGELFF. DNA of the CDR3: TGTGCCACCCAATGGGGGGGGCTTGACACCGGGGAGCTGTTTTTT.

This clonotype was observed a handful of times. The V call is TRBV24-1, the J call TRBJ2-3, with 7 bases that match TRBD1. Germline V gene lookup returns CDR1 KGHDR and CDR2 SFDVKD. The J segment lost 5 bases and the V segment lost 5 bases, leaving 12 bases of the junction unmatched. CDR3 length: 16 residues. CDR3 sequence reads: CATSAGTGAWGDTQYF. The CDR3 region has the DNA TGTGCCACCAGTGCCGGTACAGGGGCCTGGGGAGATACGCAGTATTTT.

This CDR3 reads CSARGTSGYTDTQYF. In nucleotides, the CDR3 is TGCAGTGCTAGGGGGACTAGCGGTTACACAGATACGCAGTATTTT. This chain uses TRBV20-1 with TRBJ2-3; 11 bases match TRBD2. V shed 3 bases and J 2 bases; nucleotides not matched to a gene: 4. Looked up from germline, CDR1 is DFQATT and CDR2 is SNEGSKA (reference sequence). There are 15 residues in the CDR3.

This clonotype was counted ten times or more. The chain is built from TRBV9 and TRBJ2-1; 11 nucleotides match TRBD2. The CDR3 has 15 residues. In germline, CDR1 is SGDLS, CDR2 YYNGEE. With 1 base clipped from V and 10 bases from J, the junction kept 7 bases outside the gene matches. The CDR3 sequence is CASSVSTSGSKEQFF. In nucleotides, the CDR3 is TGTGCCAGCAGCGTATCTACTAGCGGGAGCAAGGAGCAGTTCTTC. Looking up the rest from reference TRBV9 and TRBJ2-1 gives the full variable domain: DSGVTQTPKHLITATGQRVTLRCSPRSGDLSVYWYQQSLDQGLQFLIQYYNGEERAKGNILERFSAQQFPDLHSELNLSSLELGDSALYFCASSVSTSGSKEQFFGPGTRLTVL.

This clonotype was detected a few times. The V call is TRBV6-2 or TRBV6-3, the J call TRBJ2-1; a possible D gene is TRBD1 (5 bases). V was shortened by 2 bases and J by 15 bases, with 11 bases between the two germline ends. The CDR3 covers 11 residues. Germline V lookup: CDR1 MNHEY, CDR2 SVGEGT. CDR3 in amino acids: CASSYKGDSFF. DNA for the CDR3: TGTGCCAGCAGTTACAAAGGGGATTCGTTCTTC.

Ten or more counts support this clonotype. The chain links TRBV12-3 or TRBV12-4 to TRBJ1-3; D is uncertain. This CDR3 region has 12 residues. The V end lost 6 bases, the J end lost 1 base, and 4 bases lay between the germline ends. The CDR3 spells CASRESGNTIYF. CDR3 in DNA: TGTGCCAGCAGGGAATCTGGAAACACCATATATTTT.

The sample holds many counts of this clonotype. The CDR3 region is CASSPPGQGAYGYTF. The CDR3 nucleotides are TGTGCCAGCAGTCCCCCGGGACAGGGGGCTTATGGCTACACCTTC. V gene TRBV27 combines with J gene TRBJ1-2, with 12 nucleotides matching TRBD1. The CDR3 spans 15 residues. Germline CDR1 reads MNHEY; CDR2 reads SMNVEV (reference sequence). The junction had 6 bases not matched to a gene; V was cut back by 5 bases and J by 5 bases.

Ten or more counts support this clonotype. The chain has TRBV6-2 or TRBV6-3 and TRBJ2-7; TRBD2 aligns across 8 bases. The CDR3 consists of 12 residues. The V gene's germline CDR1 is MNHEY and CDR2 SVGEGT. V lost 5 bases to trimming and J lost 4 bases; unmatched junction nucleotides: 1. CDR3 sequence (DNA): TGTGCCAGCAGTCAGCGGGGGTACGAGCAGTACGTC. This translates into CASSQRGYEQYV.

Ten or more counts support this clonotype. The chain is built from TRBV7-2 and TRBJ1-2; 7 bases line up with TRBD1. The trim removed 2 bases at V and 4 bases at J, leaving 16 bases unmatched. CDR3 size: 18 residues. CDR1 and CDR2 (germline): SGHTA, FQGNSA. The CDR3 here is CASSLYGRGFGRSYGYTF. Written as DNA, the CDR3 is TGTGCCAGCAGCTTATACGGCAGGGGGTTTGGGCGTAGCTATGGCTACACCTTC.